The present TCR beta chain was sequenced within a study of CD8+ T cells in alopecia areata. Reverse transcribed after extraction, RNA yielded cDNA as the sequencing template. Data came from immunoSEQ multiplex PCR; TCRdb stores just in-frame clones and leaves some out. The repertoire consists of roughly 170,000 clones, with about 60% occurring once and the leading ten covering around 13%. Documented treatment: oral pan-JAK inhibitor, 5-10 mg twice daily. Concerning this clone itself: The same CDR3 also results from other DNA sequences found in this sample.

The V gene's germline CDR1 is PRHDT and CDR2 FYEKMQ (reference sequence). The CDR3 contains 14 residues. Trimming took off 0 bases at V and 3 bases at J, with 6 bases between the two ends. The chain is built from TRBV13 and TRBJ1-5; D remains unclear. The TCR comes from a human donor with alopecia areata. The source was CD8+ T cells sorted from blood, collected at week 24, from a patient treated with tofacitinib. CDR3 coding DNA: TGTGCCAGCAGCTTAGGGGGCAACAATCAGCCCCAGCATTTT. Translated, it gives CASSLGGNNQPQHF.